Below are 18 T cell receptor beta chains sequenced from a single sample in a study of shared clonotypes between healthy human individuals (dated by TCRdb to 2018 to 2021). The receptor library was made with the immunoSEQ multiplex PCR assay. Sourced from immuneACCESS, this table was stored by TCRdb with only in-frame sequences that have V and J called. A share of the clones is absent; for the studies checked, an unresolved V gene accounts for under half, and the remainder has no known explanation. The sample table shows millions of clones, and just over 90% are seen once. The ten most abundant clones make up around 0.14% of the sample. The sequenced sample consisted of naive CD4+ T cells sorted from blood. In light of the paper, this sample's cell subset or site label describes: CD45RA+ positively selected. These receptor sequences come from a man younger than 35 in good health.

This chain links TRBV9 with TRBJ1-3, with TRBD1 as a possible D gene (5 bases). Between the trimmed V and J ends, which lost 3 bases and 1 base, there was a span of 14 bases. From germline, CDR1 is SGDLS and CDR2 YYNGEE. CDR3 length equals 16 residues. Written as DNA, the CDR3 is TGTGCCAGCAGCGGAGGGCAGGGCGTTTCTGGAAACACCATATATTTT. Translating it yields CASSGGQGVSGNTIYF.

The J gene is TRBJ2-3, the V gene TRBV4-1, with D uncertain. The CDR3 is made up of 12 amino acids. V gave up 7 bases and J gave up 1 base, with 6 bases separating them. Germline V gene lookup returns CDR1 MGHRA and CDR2 YSYEKL. CDR3 sequence: CASNRGTDTQYF. CDR3 nucleotide sequence: TGCGCCAGCAATCGGGGCACAGATACGCAGTATTTT.

The chain links TRBV7-9 to TRBJ2-2, with D perhaps matching TRBD1 (5 bases). Trimming stripped 5 bases from V and 0 bases from J, with 13 bases between. CDR1 and CDR2 from the germline V gene are SEHNR and FQNEAQ (reference sequence). The CDR3 sequence is 16 residues long. This CDR3 reads CASSLQYRPNTGELFF. Written as DNA, the CDR3 is TGTGCCAGCAGCCTACAATACAGGCCGAACACCGGGGAGCTGTTTTTT. The variable domain in full, completed from reference TRBV7-9 and TRBJ2-2, reads DTGVSQNPRHKITKRGQNVTFRCDPISEHNRLYWYRQTLGQGPEFLTYFQNEAQLEKSRLLSDRFSAERPKGSFSTLEIQRTEQGDSAMYLCASSLQYRPNTGELFFGEGSRLTVL.

This rearrangement joins TRBV6-5 to TRBJ1-2, with 7 bases lining up with TRBD1. CDR3 length: 14 amino acids. Germline V lookup: CDR1 MNHEY, CDR2 SVGAGI. Losses at the gene ends were 0 bases for V and 8 bases for J; bases not matched to a gene: 6. The CDR3 region is CASSYSSTGEGYTF. The CDR3 bases are TGTGCCAGCAGTTACTCGAGCACAGGGGAGGGCTACACCTTC.

The CDR3 protein is CAWSVLGVGHGETQYF. The CDR3 nucleotides read TGTGCCTGGAGTGTACTGGGGGTGGGACACGGGGAGACCCAGTACTTC. This chain joins TRBV30 and TRBJ2-5; tentative D call: TRBD1 (6 bases). The CDR3 is 16 residues long. Germline CDR1 reads GTSNPN; CDR2 reads SVGIG (reference sequence). Trimming took 0 bases from V and 5 from J, leaving 19 bases between them.

J is TRBJ2-7 and V is TRBV11-2; D gene ambiguous. Germline CDR1 is SGHAT and CDR2 is FQNNGV. The CDR3 runs to 14 residues. V lost 5 bases, J lost 5 bases, and 16 bases lay in between. CDR3 nucleotides: TGTGCCAGCAGCGAAAACATTGTTCCCAACGAGCAGTACTTC. Protein: CASSENIVPNEQYF.

The chain is built from TRBV7-9 and TRBJ2-7, with D perhaps TRBD2 (7 bases). V was shortened by 5 bases and J by 1 base, with 15 bases between the two germline ends. This CDR3 has 15 residues. Germline loops: CDR1 SEHNR, CDR2 FQNEAQ (reference sequence). The CDR3 is CASSGGAEKSYEQYF. In DNA, the CDR3 is TGTGCCAGCAGCGGGGGGGCGGAAAAATCCTACGAGCAGTACTTC.

The chain uses TRBV6-5 and TRBJ1-2; possibly TRBD1 for D (5 bases). The ends were cut back, 6 bases at V and 0 bases at J, with 11 bases in the middle. Per the germline V gene, CDR1 is MNHEY and CDR2 is SVGAGI. The CDR3 spans 14 residues. CDR3 sequence reads: CASRGDGSNYGYTF. CDR3 in DNA: TGTGCCAGCAGGGGGGACGGATCTAACTATGGCTACACCTTC.

The count of this clone is one. The sample contains more than one DNA sequence encoding this CDR3. The rearrangement uses TRBV6-1 and TRBJ1-2; D is unclear. In germline, CDR1 is MNHNS, CDR2 SASEGT. The CDR3 length is 12 residues. The V gene lost 4 bases and the J gene lost 1 base, with 4 bases spanning the gap. CDR3 sequence (DNA): TGTGCCAGCAGTGGGAGTAACTATGGCTACACCTTC. This sequence encodes CASSGSNYGYTF.

The rearrangement links TRBV5-1 to TRBJ2-7; 7 nucleotides match TRBD1. The CDR3 is made up of 14 amino acids. The germline gives CDR1 SGHRS, CDR2 YFSETQ. The junction had 4 bases not matched to a gene; V was cut back by 2 bases and J by 2 bases. Written as DNA, the CDR3 is TGCGCCAGCAGCTTAACCGGGACAGCCTACGAGCAGTACTTC. Protein: CASSLTGTAYEQYF.

This clone has only one observation. The same CDR3 can be traced to other DNA sequences in this sample. V and J are TRBV6-5 and TRBJ1-4; 7 bases are shared with TRBD1. V lost 2 bases and J lost 5; bases outside the gene matches: 2. CDR3 length equals 14 residues. Germline V gives CDR1 MNHEY, CDR2 SVGAGI. The CDR3 DNA sequence: TGTGCCAGCAGTTACGGGACAGACAATGAAAAACTGTTTTTT. The encoded protein is CASSYGTDNEKLFF.

The rearrangement joins TRBV6-1 to TRBJ2-3; perhaps TRBD2 as D (6 bases). Germline CDR1 is MNHNS and CDR2 is SASEGT. The CDR3 totals 12 residues. V gave up 4 bases and J gave up 9 bases, with 11 bases separating them. The CDR3, as DNA: TGTGCCAGCAGTGTTGGAGGGGTCACGCAGTATTTT. Its protein product is CASSVGGVTQYF.

With regard to this clone: The sample contains more than one DNA sequence encoding this CDR3. The CDR3 region is CASSPRTGGSEQYF. CDR3 DNA sequence: TGTGCCAGCAGCCCAAGGACAGGGGGCTCCGAGCAGTACTTC. The chain couples TRBV7-9 to TRBJ2-7, with 11 nucleotides matching TRBD1. The junction had 6 bases not matched to a gene; V was cut back by 5 bases and J by 6 bases. This CDR3 is built from 14 residues. The germline CDR1 and CDR2 sequences are SEHNR and FQNEAQ (reference sequence).

This chain joins TRBV7-3 and TRBJ2-7, with D possibly being TRBD1 or TRBD2 (5 bases each). V shed 5 bases and J shed 4 bases, with 18 bases lying between them. Germline V gene lookup returns CDR1 SGHTA and CDR2 FQGTGA. This CDR3 comprises 15 residues. This chain's CDR3 is CASSLGGPGPYEQYF. DNA of the CDR3: TGTGCCAGCAGCCTGGGTGGGCCGGGACCTTACGAGCAGTACTTC.

About this clone itself: Other nucleotide sequences in the sample specify the same CDR3. V usage is TRBV10-3 and J usage is TRBJ2-1; D assignment may be TRBD1 or TRBD2 (5 bases each). Germline assignment: CDR1 ENHRY and CDR2 SYGVKD. CDR3 length equals 16 residues. V was cut by 0 bases and J by 0 bases, with 9 bases left in between. This chain's CDR3 is CAISESGGASYNEQFF. DNA for the CDR3: TGTGCCATCAGTGAGTCTGGGGGAGCCTCCTACAATGAGCAGTTCTTC.

The V call is TRBV9, the J call TRBJ1-1, with D tentatively TRBD1 (5 bases). The CDR3 consists of 14 residues. Trimming left V 4 bases short and J 5 bases short, with 15 bases between. In germline, CDR1 is SGDLS, CDR2 YYNGEE. DNA of the CDR3: TGTGCCAGCAGCTCAGGGTCGGGGGGGACTGAAGCTTTCTTT. Encoded protein: CASSSGSGGTEAFF.

The V gene is TRBV2, the J gene TRBJ1-2, with D tentatively TRBD1 (6 bases). In germline, CDR1 is SNHLY, CDR2 FYNNEI. This CDR3 has 13 amino acids. Trimming took 8 bases from V and 8 from J, leaving 18 bases between them. CDR3 residues: CASVRAGAAGYTF. The CDR3, as DNA: TGTGCCAGCGTCCGAGCGGGGGCGGCCGGCTACACCTTC.

The chain is built from TRBV7-8 and TRBJ1-2; TRBD1 might be the D (6 bases). CDR1 and CDR2 (germline): SGHVS, FQNEAQ. Trimming pared 7 bases from V and 4 bases from J, leaving 25 bases between. The CDR3 loop spans 17 amino acids. The CDR3 sequence is CASIAVGAPRGGYGYTF. The CDR3 coding sequence is TGTGCCAGCATCGCAGTGGGGGCCCCAAGGGGCGGCTATGGCTACACCTTC. Full variable domain (outside the CDR3, taken from reference TRBV7-8 and TRBJ1-2): GAGVSQSPRYKVAKRGQDVALRCDPISGHVSLFWYQQALGQGPEFLTYFQNEAQLDKSGLPSDRFFAERPEGSVSTLKIQRTQQEDSAVYLCASIAVGAPRGGYGYTFGSGTRLTVV.